This T cell receptor (beta chain) was profiled in a study of somatic mutations in cytotoxic T cells in rheumatoid arthritis. Across the whole study: Flow cytometric sorting isolated some V beta antibody-stained T-cell populations at nearly 100% purity, and among them were V beta1+ cells that underwent TCRB sequencing. Overall study findings and caveats: Unlike healthy controls, rheumatoid arthritis patients had CD8+ clonality that increased with age.

Notes on this clone: What it recognizes is unknown.

Produced via immunoSEQ multiplex PCR; TCRdb's table is partial and in-frame only. This sample yields approximately 17,000 clones, of which roughly 74% are seen a single time; roughly 15% belongs to the top ten. CDR1 is LNHNV, CDR2 YYDKDF, per germline (reference sequence). The CDR3 totals 14 residues. The V gene lost 8 bases and the J gene lost 0 bases, with 11 bases spanning the gap. Material for sequencing was CD8+ T cells sorted from blood. The source is an adult with rheumatoid arthritis. The V gene is TRBV15, the J gene TRBJ1-3; unclear D gene. CDR3 nucleotides: TGTGCCACCTGGGAGTTTCTCTCTGGAAACACCATATATTTT. Its translation is CATWEFLSGNTIYF.